These 19 T cell receptor beta chains were sequenced from one sample in a study of tumor-infiltrating lymphocytes in primary liver carcinoma. Blood RNA originated from unsorted whole blood, with germline DNA additionally extracted. The input was 500 ng total RNA; TCR beta cDNA was made from it with a constant-region primer. Three nested multiplex PCR rounds, a slightly modified ARM-PCR, produced the libraries for TCR beta. PCR rounds one and two used TRBV1-TRBV30 forward primers with a C-beta reverse primer for around 11 cycles each. One entry per CDR3 protein results from TCRdb running MiXCR on the multiplex PCR reads. The table has about 320,000 distinct CDR3 sequences, 65% seen once. The sequencing input was peripheral blood. The receptors come from a man between 40 and 49 years old with primary liver carcinoma and hepatitis B virus infection.

This clonotype was recorded once. Because the CDR3 is missing its conserved closing phenylalanine or tryptophan, this is likely a read error. V usage is TRBV27 and J usage is TRBJ2-2; weak D call: TRBD2 (6 bases). Deletions cut 8 bases from V and 9 bases from J, with 22 bases between. This CDR3 region has 15 residues. Germline CDR1 reads MNHEY; CDR2 reads SMNVEV (reference sequence). The CDR3: CASSYDPQAGRELFS. The CDR3 nucleotides are TGTGCCAGCTCCTACGACCCCCAAGCGGGCAGGGAGCTGTTTTCT.

As concerns this clonotype: Mismatch with germline at one junction end may stem from a read error. V gene TRBV25-1 combines with J gene TRBJ2-2, with a weak D call TRBD2 (6 bases). The germline CDR1 and CDR2 sequences are MGHDK and SYGVNS. CDR3 length: 14 residues. CDR3 protein: CASRGDGSAGELSF. CDR3 bases: TGTGCCAGCAGAGGGGACGGGAGCGCCGGGGAGCTGTCTTTT.

Worth noting for this clonotype: A much larger clone is a single base away; this may be a read error. The chain is built from TRBV12-3 or TRBV12-4 and TRBJ2-7; TRBD2 agrees at 8 bases. There are 15 residues in the CDR3. V lost 6 bases and J lost 3; bases outside the gene matches: 10. CDR3 residues: CASSLGRGAHYEQYF. CDR3 coding DNA: TGTGCCAGCAGCCTCGGGCGGGGGGCTCACTACGAGCAGTACTTC.

With respect to this clonotype: With a much larger clone just one base away, this may be a read error. V and J are TRBV13 and TRBJ2-1, with 7 bases fitting TRBD2. The trim removed 7 bases at V and 0 bases at J, leaving 9 bases unmatched. CDR3 size: 16 residues. Looked up from germline, CDR1 is PRHDT and CDR2 is FYEKMQ (reference sequence). Here the CDR3 DNA reads TGTGCCAGCAACGGCCGGGGGGAGAGCTCCTACAATGAGCAGTTCTTC. Its translation is CASNGRGESSYNEQFF.

This clonotype was recorded a few times. Its ends do not fully match the called genes, so a read error is possible. The genes are TRBV11-2 and TRBJ2-3, with 11 bases identical to TRBD2. Per germline, CDR1 SGHAT and CDR2 FQNNGV. This CDR3 contains 16 residues. Here the CDR3 reads CASSSLAGGNTETQYF. The CDR3 DNA is TGTGCCAGCAGCTCTTTAGCGGGGGGGAACACAGAAACGCAGTATTTT. The entire variable domain, with the rest obtained from reference TRBV11-2 and TRBJ2-3, is as follows: EAGVAQSPRYKIIEKRQSVAFWCNPISGHATLYWYQQILGQGPKLLIQFQNNGVVDDSQLPKDRFSAERLKGVDSTLKIQPAKLEDSAVYLCASSSLAGGNTETQYFGPGTRLTVL.

J is TRBJ1-4 and V is TRBV2; D unresolved. The V gene's germline CDR1 is SNHLY and CDR2 FYNNEI. The CDR3 spans 15 residues. The V end was cut by 7 bases, the J end by 2 bases, with 14 bases between. CDR3 amino acids: CASTIGLWTNEKLFF. CDR3 bases: TGTGCCAGCACTATCGGGCTATGGACTAATGAAAAACTGTTTTTT.

The table lists this clonotype with a count of one. This clone may be a read error of a much larger clone one base away. This sequence joins TRBV6-2 or TRBV6-3 and TRBJ1-1, with D hard to call. The CDR3 has 13 residues. The germline V gene encodes CDR1 MNHEY and CDR2 SVGEGT. The CDR3 DNA is TGTACCAGCAGTTACGATTTGAACACTGAAGCTTTCTTT. Translation: CTSSYDLNTEAFF.

A note on this clonotype: A read error is possible here, since a much larger clone lies one base away. The chain employs TRBV5-4 and TRBJ2-7; 8 bases are shared with TRBD1. Germline CDR1 and CDR2: SGHNT and YYREEE (reference sequence). This CDR3 comprises 14 residues. The CDR3 DNA reads TGTGCCAACAGCAAAACAGGACAGGGTGGCGAGCAGTACTTC. Amino acids: CANSKTGQGGEQYF.

As for this clonotype: This may be a read error, as it is one base from a much larger clone. The CDR3 does not end in the conserved phenylalanine or tryptophan, so this is likely a read error. The chain is built from TRBV4-1 and TRBJ2-2; 7 positions match TRBD1. Per the germline V gene, CDR1 is MGHRA and CDR2 is YSYEKL. V dropped 6 bases and J dropped 5; count of bases not matched to a gene: 12. The CDR3 runs to 16 residues. CDR3 bases: TGCGCCAGCAGTAGAGAGGACAGGAGGCGGACCGGGGAGCTGTTTTTA. Its translation is CASSREDRRRTGELFL.

The sample holds many counts of this clonotype. The rearrangement uses TRBV12-3 or TRBV12-4 and TRBJ2-7; 10 bases map to TRBD2. The CDR3 spans 14 residues. Trimming cost V 2 bases and J 5 bases; bases outside gene matches: 3. The CDR3 bases are TGTGCCAGCAGTTTAATGCTAGCGGGAGACGAGCAGTACTTC. Amino acid sequence: CASSLMLAGDEQYF.

This clonotype has just a few counts. The chain couples TRBV25-1 to TRBJ1-1, with D unclear. Trimming shortened V by 0 bases and J by 4 bases, and 3 bases separated the two germline ends. The germline CDR1 and CDR2 sequences are MGHDK and SYGVNS. The CDR3 contains 12 residues. Here the CDR3 DNA reads TGTGCCAGCAGTGAATATGCCACTGAAGCTTTCTTT. As protein: CASSEYATEAFF.

Comment on this clonotype: Given a much more abundant clone one base away, this may be a read error. The V and J genes are TRBV6-1 and TRBJ2-1, with 10 positions matching TRBD2. Germline values: CDR1 MNHNS, CDR2 SASEGT. V shed 6 bases and J 2 bases; nucleotides not matched to a gene: 7. The CDR3 runs to 16 residues. CDR3 in amino acids: CASSPVLAGTYNEQFF. The CDR3, as DNA: TGTGCCAGCAGCCCAGTACTAGCGGGAACCTACAATGAGCAGTTCTTC.

Concerning this clonotype itself: Being one base from a much bigger clone, this may be a read error. This chain joins TRBV6-5 and TRBJ1-2, with D uncertain. V was clipped by 5 bases and J by 7 bases, with 11 bases between them. The CDR3 loop spans 12 amino acids. Per germline, CDR1 MNHEY and CDR2 SVGAGI. In nucleotides, the CDR3 is TGTGCCAGCAGTCCTACAGCCAGTGGCTACACCTTC. The encoded protein is CASSPTASGYTF.

V usage is TRBV5-1 and J usage is TRBJ2-3; weak D call: TRBD2 (6 bases). With 3 bases removed from V and 3 bases from J, the gap between germline ends came to 11 bases. The V gene's germline CDR1 is SGHRS and CDR2 YFSETQ. The CDR3 consists of 14 residues. The CDR3 region is CASSSLGTTDTQYF. In nucleotides, the CDR3 is TGCGCCAGCAGCTCACTCGGGACTACAGATACGCAGTATTTT.

In the case of this clonotype: The conserved closing phenylalanine or tryptophan is absent in this CDR3, likely reflecting a read error. The chain joins TRBV11-1 to TRBJ2-7; 8 bases agree with TRBD2. The ends lost 3 bases at V and 7 bases at J; junction bases unmatched: 11. Germline CDR1 is SGHAT and CDR2 is FQDESV (reference sequence). CDR3 size: 15 residues. The CDR3 is CASSFFLTGGREQYL. The CDR3 region has the DNA TGTGCCAGCAGCTTTTTCCTAACGGGGGGGAGGGAGCAGTACTTA.

This clonotype came up a few times. CDR3 loop: CASGNQGDTQYF. For the CDR3, the DNA is TGCGCCAGCGGAAACCAGGGAGATACGCAGTATTTT. The genes are TRBV5-1 and TRBJ2-3; TRBD1 might be the D (5 bases). The CDR3 is made up of 12 amino acids. The V end was cut by 7 bases, the J end by 5 bases, with 11 bases between. Germline values: CDR1 SGHRS, CDR2 YFSETQ.

Turning to this clonotype: Since a much larger clone is just one base distant, this may be a read error. The V and J genes are TRBV6-1 and TRBJ2-2; no clear D gene. Germline CDR1 reads MNHNS; CDR2 reads SASEGT. The CDR3 spans 14 residues. V gave up 7 bases and J gave up 3 bases, with 12 bases separating them. The CDR3 coding sequence is TGTGCCAGCACGCCAGTGGGGTACACCGGGGAGCTGTTTTTT. It codes for CASTPVGYTGELFF.

This clonotype showed up just a few times. The CDR3 end shows no conserved phenylalanine or tryptophan, and so a read error is likely. V gene TRBV12-3 or TRBV12-4 combines with J gene TRBJ1-1; 10 bases are a match to TRBD1. This CDR3 comprises 14 residues. J gave up 6 bases and V 1 base, and 2 bases lay outside the gene matches. The CDR3 is CASSLEGTGAEAFL. CDR3 nucleotide sequence: TGTGCCAGCAGTTTAGAAGGGACAGGGGCTGAAGCTTTCCTT.

This clonotype turned up a few times. This may arise from a read error, as a much more abundant clone is one base away. V and J are TRBV11-1 and TRBJ2-5; D is unresolved. Germline V CDR1 and CDR2: SGHAT, FQDESV (reference sequence). CDR3 length: 16 amino acids. DNA of the CDR3: TGTGCCGGCAGCTTTTTAGGTGCAGGCGGAAAAGAGACCCAGTACTTC. Translated: CAGSFLGAGGKETQYF.